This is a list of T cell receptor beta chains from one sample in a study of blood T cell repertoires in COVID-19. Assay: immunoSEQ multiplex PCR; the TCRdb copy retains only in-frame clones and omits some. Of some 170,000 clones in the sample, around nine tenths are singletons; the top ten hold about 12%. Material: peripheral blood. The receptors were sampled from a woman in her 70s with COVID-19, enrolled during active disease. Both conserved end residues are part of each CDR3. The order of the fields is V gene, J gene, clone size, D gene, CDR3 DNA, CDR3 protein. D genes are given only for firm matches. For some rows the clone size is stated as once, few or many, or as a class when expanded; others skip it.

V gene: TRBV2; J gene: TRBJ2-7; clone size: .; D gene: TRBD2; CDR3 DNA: TGTGCCAGCAGAATGGCGGGAGTTCCCCACGAGCAGTACTTC; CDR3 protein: CASRMAGVPHEQYF
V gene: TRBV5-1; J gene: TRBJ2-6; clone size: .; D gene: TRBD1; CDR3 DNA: TGCGCCAGCAGCTCCCATGAGGCCAGGGGGTTTGGTGGGGCCAACGTCCTGACTTTC; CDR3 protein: CASSSHEARGFGGANVLTF
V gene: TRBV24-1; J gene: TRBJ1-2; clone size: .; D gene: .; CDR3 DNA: TGTGCCACCAGTGATTTTGCAGATGGCTACACCTTC; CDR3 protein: CATSDFADGYTF
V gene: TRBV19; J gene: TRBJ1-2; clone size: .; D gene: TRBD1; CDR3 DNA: TGTGCCAGTACGGCTCGGACAGGGGTTCATAACTATGGCTACACCTTC; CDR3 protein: CASTARTGVHNYGYTF
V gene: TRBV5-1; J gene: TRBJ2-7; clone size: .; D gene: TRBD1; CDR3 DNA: TGCGCCAGCAGCCGCTCCCCGCGGACAGGGGATCTACCCGAGCAGTACTTC; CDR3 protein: CASSRSPRTGDLPEQYF
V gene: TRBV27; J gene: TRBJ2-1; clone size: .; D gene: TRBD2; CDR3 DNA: TGTGCCAGCAGTATTCTAGCGGGACATGAGCAGTTCTTC; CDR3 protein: CASSILAGHEQFF
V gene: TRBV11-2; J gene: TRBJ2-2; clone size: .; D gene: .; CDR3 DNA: TGTGCCAGCAGCTTAGCTGGGGCAGACACCGGGGAGCTGTTTTTT; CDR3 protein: CASSLAGADTGELFF
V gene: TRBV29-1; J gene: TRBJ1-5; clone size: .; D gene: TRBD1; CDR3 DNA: TGCAGCGTTCGACAGGGTGACCAGCCCCAGCATTTT; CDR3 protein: CSVRQGDQPQHF
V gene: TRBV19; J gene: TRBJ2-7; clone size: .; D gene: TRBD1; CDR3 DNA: TGTGCCAGTAGTTCCACAGACAGGGGACTTACCTACGAGCAGTACTTC; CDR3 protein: CASSSTDRGLTYEQYF
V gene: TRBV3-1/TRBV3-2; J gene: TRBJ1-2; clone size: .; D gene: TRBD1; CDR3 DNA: TGTGCCAGCAGCTTGGGTATTAGGACAGGAATTTATGGCTACACCTTC; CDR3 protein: CASSLGIRTGIYGYTF
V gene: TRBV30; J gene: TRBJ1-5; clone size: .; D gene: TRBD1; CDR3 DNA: TGTGCCTGGGACAGGGGTATCGGTCAGCCCCAGCATTTT; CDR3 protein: CAWDRGIGQPQHF
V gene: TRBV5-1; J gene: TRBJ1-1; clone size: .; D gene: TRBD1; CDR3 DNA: TGCGCCAGCAGCCTACTCTCAGGACAGGGTCCGGGCACTGAAGCTTTCTTT; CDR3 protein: CASSLLSGQGPGTEAFF
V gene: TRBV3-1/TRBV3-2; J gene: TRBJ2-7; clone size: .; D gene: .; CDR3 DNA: TGTGCCAGCAGCCAAGTCCGCTACGAGCAGTACTTC; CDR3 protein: CASSQVRYEQYF
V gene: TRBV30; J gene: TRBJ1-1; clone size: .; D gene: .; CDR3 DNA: TGTGCCTGGAGTTATGGGAGAACTGAAGCTTTCTTT; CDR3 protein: CAWSYGRTEAFF
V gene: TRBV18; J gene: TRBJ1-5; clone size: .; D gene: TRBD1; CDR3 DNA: TGTGCCAGCTCACTGGGACAGGGGGACAATCAGCCCCAGCATTTT; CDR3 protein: CASSLGQGDNQPQHF
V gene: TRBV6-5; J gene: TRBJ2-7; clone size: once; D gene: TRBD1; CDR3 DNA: TGTGCCAGCAGCCGACAGGGATCGAGCTCCTACGAGCAGTACTTC; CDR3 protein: CASSRQGSSSYEQYF
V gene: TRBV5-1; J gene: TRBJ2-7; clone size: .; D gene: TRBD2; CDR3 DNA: TGCGCCAGCAGCTCACGCGGGGGGGGACACATCTCCTACGAGCAGTACTTC; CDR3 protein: CASSSRGGGHISYEQYF
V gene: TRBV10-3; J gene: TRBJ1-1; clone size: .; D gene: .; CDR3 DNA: TGTGCCATCAGATCCACAGGTGAAGCTTTCTTT; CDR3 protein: CAIRSTGEAFF
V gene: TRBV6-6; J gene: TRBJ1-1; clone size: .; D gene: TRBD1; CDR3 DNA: TGTGCCAGCAGCTCTAATGAGGCAGGGGGATATACTGAAGCTTTCTTT; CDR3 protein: CASSSNEAGGYTEAFF
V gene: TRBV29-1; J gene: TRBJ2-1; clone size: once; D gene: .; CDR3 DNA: TGCAGCGTTGAAGATCAGAGTAGCGAGAGCTCCTACAATGAGCAGTTCTTC; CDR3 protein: CSVEDQSSESSYNEQFF
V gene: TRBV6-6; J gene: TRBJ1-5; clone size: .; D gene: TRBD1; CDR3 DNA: TGTGCCAGCAGTGGGGGACAGGGTTCTCAGCCCCAGCATTTT; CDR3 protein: CASSGGQGSQPQHF
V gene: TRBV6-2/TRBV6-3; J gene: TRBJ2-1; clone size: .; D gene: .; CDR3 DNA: TGTGCCAGCAGTTACCGGGGTGGGAGCTCCTACAATGAGCAGTTCTTC; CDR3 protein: CASSYRGGSSYNEQFF
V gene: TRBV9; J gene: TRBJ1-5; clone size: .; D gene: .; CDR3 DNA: TGTGCCAGCAGCCTTCGGGGCAATCAGCCCCAGCATTTT; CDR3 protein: CASSLRGNQPQHF
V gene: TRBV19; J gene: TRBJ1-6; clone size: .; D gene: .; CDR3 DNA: TGTGCCAGCGCGGTCCCTAATTCACCCCTCCACTTT; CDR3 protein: CASAVPNSPLHF
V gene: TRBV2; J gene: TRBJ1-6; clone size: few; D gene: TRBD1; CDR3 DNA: TGTGCCAGCAGTAAGACAGGGAATAATTCACCCCTCCACTTT; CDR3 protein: CASSKTGNNSPLHF
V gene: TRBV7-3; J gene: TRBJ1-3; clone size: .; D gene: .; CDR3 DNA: TGTGCCAGCAGCTTAGGAGCTGGAAACACCATATATTTT; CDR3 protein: CASSLGAGNTIYF
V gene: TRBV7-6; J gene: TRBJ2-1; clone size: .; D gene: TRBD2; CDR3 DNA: TGTGCCAGCAGCTTACCGGCTGGACTAGCGGAAATTGGATTTTACAATGAGCAGTTCTTC; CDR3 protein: CASSLPAGLAEIGFYNEQFF
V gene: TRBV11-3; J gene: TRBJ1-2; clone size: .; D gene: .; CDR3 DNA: TGTGCCAGCAGCTTATCGGGGGGCGGCTACACCTTC; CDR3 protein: CASSLSGGGYTF